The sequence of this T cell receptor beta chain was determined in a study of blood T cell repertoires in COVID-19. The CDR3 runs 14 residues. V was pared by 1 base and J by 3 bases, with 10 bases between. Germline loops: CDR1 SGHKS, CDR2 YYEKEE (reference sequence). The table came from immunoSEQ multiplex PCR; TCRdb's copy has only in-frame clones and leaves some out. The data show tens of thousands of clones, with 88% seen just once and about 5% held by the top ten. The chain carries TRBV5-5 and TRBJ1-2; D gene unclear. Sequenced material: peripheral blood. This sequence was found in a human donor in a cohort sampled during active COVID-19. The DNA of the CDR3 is TGTGCCAGCAGCTTGAGTTCGGGTGACTATGGCTACACCTTC. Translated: CASSLSSGDYGYTF.